This TCR beta chain stems from a study of metastatic and nonmetastatic thyroid tumors. There are many counts of this clone. MiXCR reprocessed the PCR reads for TCRdb. Of tens of thousands of clones in the sample, about 27% were seen once. CDR3 length equals 15 residues. V was clipped by 1 base and J by 4 bases, with 12 bases between them. Germline loops: CDR1 SGHDN, CDR2 FVKESK. No patient had received any treatment before thyroid surgery. The sequencing input was blood. This TCR was recovered from a male donor with papillary thyroid cancer or a benign thyroid nodule (not recorded which). Some clones in this sample may be carry-over from other donors' samples. The rearrangement uses TRBV14 and TRBJ2-3; no clear D gene. The CDR3 region is CASSQAQKRSDTQYF. In nucleotides, the CDR3 is TGTGCCAGCAGCCAAGCCCAAAAACGCTCAGATACGCAGTATTTT.